This TCR beta chain was documented in a study of cytomegalovirus exposure and HLA in healthy donors. 60 Vbeta and 13 Jbeta primers were used in PCR. Produced via immunoSEQ multiplex PCR; TCRdb's table is partial and in-frame only. The sample consists of fewer than 200,000 clones, around 73% of them appearing once. The V gene end was trimmed by 0 bases and the J gene end by 2 bases; junction bases not matched to a gene: 10. The CDR3 runs to 19 residues. Germline CDR1 reads ENHRY; CDR2 reads SYGVKD. This chain connects TRBV10-3 to TRBJ2-7; TRBD2 agrees at 13 bases. This sequence was found in a young woman in good health and CMV-seropositive. Specimen: PBMCs. The chain's CDR3 is CAISESRLAGGIPAYEQYF. The CDR3 region has the DNA TGTGCCATCAGTGAGTCGAGACTAGCGGGGGGAATCCCCGCCTACGAGCAGTACTTC.